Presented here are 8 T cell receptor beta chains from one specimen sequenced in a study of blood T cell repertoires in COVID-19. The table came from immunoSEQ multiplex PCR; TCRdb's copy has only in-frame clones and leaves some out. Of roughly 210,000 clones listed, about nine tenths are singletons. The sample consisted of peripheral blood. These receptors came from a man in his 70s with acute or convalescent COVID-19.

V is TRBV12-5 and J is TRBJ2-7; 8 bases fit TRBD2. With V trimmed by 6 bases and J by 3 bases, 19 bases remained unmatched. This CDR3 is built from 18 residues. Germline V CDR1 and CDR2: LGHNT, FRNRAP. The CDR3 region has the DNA TGTGCTAGTGGCAACCCCCGGGGACTAGGGACTTCCCACTACGAGCAGTACTTC. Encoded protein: CASGNPRGLGTSHYEQYF.

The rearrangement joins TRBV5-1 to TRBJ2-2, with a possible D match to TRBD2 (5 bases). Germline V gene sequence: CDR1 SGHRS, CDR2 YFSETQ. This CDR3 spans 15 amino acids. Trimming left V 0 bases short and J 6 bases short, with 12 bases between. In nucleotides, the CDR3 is TGCGCCAGCAGCTTGGAGGGTCGGGGAGCCGGGGAGCTGTTTTTT. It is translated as CASSLEGRGAGELFF. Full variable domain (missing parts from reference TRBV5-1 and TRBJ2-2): KAGVTQTPRYLIKTRGQQVTLSCSPISGHRSVSWYQQTPGQGLQFLFEYFSETQRNKGNFPGRFSGRQFSNSRSEMNVSTLELGDSALYLCASSLEGRGAGELFFGEGSRLTVL.

For the CDR3, the DNA is TGTGCCACCAGTGATCCTGGGACTTCGAGCAATCAGCCCCAGCATTTT. Protein product: CATSDPGTSSNQPQHF. This rearrangement joins TRBV24-1 to TRBJ1-5; TRBD1 might be the D (5 bases). CDR3 length equals 16 residues. Trimming left V 3 bases short and J 1 base short, with 12 bases between. Germline V CDR1 and CDR2: KGHDR, SFDVKD.

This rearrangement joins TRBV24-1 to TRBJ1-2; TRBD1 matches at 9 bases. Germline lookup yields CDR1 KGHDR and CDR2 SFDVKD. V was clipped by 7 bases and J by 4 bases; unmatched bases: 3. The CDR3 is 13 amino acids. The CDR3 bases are TGTGCCACCAGCGCGGGACAGGGCTATGGCTACACCTTC. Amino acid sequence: CATSAGQGYGYTF.

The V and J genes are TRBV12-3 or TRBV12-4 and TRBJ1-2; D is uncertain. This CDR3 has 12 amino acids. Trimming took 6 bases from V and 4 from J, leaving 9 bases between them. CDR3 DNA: TGTGCCAGCAGCAACATATCCTATGGCTACACCTTC. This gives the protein CASSNISYGYTF.

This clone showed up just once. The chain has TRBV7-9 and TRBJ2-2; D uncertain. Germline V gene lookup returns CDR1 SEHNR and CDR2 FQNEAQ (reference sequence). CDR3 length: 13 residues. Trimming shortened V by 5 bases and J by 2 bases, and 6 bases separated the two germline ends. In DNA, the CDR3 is TGTGCCAGCAGCCAGACAAACACCGGGGAGCTGTTTTTT. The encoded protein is CASSQTNTGELFF.

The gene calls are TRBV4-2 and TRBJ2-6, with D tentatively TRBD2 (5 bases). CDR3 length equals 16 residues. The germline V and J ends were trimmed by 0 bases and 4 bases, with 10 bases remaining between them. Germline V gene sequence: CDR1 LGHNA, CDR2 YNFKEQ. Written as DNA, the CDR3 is TGTGCCAGCAGCCAAGAAGAGGGAGCCGGGGCCAACGTCCTGACTTTC. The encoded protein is CASSQEEGAGANVLTF.

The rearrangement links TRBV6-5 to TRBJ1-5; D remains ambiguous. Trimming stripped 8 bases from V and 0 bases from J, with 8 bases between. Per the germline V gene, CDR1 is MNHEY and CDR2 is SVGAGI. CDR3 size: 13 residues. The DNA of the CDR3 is TGTGCCAGCCATAGTTATAGCAATCAGCCCCAGCATTTT. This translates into CASHSYSNQPQHF.